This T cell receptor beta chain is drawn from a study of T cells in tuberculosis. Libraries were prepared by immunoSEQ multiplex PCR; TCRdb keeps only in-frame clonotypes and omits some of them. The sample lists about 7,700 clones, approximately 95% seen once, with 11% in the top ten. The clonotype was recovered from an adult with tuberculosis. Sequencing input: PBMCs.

CDR3 DNA sequence: TGTGCCATCAGTGTCGGACAGGGGCGCGAGAATGAGCAGTTCTTC. Its translation is CAISVGQGRENEQFF. The V and J genes are TRBV10-3 and TRBJ2-1; 9 positions agree with TRBD1. The J segment lost 7 bases and the V segment lost 4 bases, leaving 8 bases of the junction unmatched. The CDR3 sequence is 15 residues long. Germline CDR1 ENHRY, CDR2 SYGVKD.